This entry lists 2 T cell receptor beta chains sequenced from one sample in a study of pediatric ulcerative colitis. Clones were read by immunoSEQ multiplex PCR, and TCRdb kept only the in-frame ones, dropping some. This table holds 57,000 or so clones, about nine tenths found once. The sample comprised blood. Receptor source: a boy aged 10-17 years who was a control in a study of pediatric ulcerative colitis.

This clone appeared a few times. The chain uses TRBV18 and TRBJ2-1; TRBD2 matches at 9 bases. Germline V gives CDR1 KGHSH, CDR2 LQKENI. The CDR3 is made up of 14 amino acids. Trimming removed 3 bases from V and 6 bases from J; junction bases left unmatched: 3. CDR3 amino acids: CASSPMTSGNEQFF. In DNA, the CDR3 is TGTGCCAGCTCACCCATGACTAGCGGCAATGAGCAGTTCTTC.

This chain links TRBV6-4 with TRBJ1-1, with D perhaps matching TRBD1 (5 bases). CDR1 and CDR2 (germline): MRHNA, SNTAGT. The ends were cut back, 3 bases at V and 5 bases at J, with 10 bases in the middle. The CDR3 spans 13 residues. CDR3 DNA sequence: TGTGCCAGCAGTGAAGGGGAGAGGACTGAAGCTTTCTTT. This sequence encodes CASSEGERTEAFF.